A selection of T cell receptor beta chains follows, all from one sample in a study of cytomegalovirus exposure and HLA in healthy donors. Sequencing was performed with immunoSEQ multiplex PCR; in TCRdb, only in-frame clones are kept and a portion is missing. Seen here are more than 85,000 clones, roughly 80% observed once, and the top ten hold 6.5% to 7%. Sequencing used PBMCs. These receptors were obtained from a man younger than 45 in good health and CMV-seropositive. CDR3s include the opening cysteine and the closing phenylalanine or tryptophan. A D gene is named only where the DNA matches it firmly. Size values are once, few and many counts, or a class for expanded clones, and some rows have none.

>TRBV7-2|few|TRBJ1-5|-
TGTGCCAGCAGCGAAAAGGGCGGGGGACTAGGGCGCCAGCATTTT
CASSEKGGGLGRQHF
>TRBV28|-|TRBJ1-1|TRBD1
TGTGCCAGCAGCGCTCCGGGACAGGGGCCTGAAGCTTTCTTT
CASSAPGQGPEAFF
>TRBV7-8|-|TRBJ1-4|TRBD1
TGTGCCAGCAGCCCACTGACAGGGGTTATGGAAAAACTGTTTTTT
CASSPLTGVMEKLFF
>TRBV7-8|-|TRBJ2-3|TRBD2
TGTGCCAGCAGCTTATTAGCGGGGGGGAGCACAGATACGCAGTATTTT
CASSLLAGGSTDTQYF
>TRBV5-8|-|TRBJ2-7|-
TGTGCCAGCAGCTTGACAACGGGCTACGAGCAGTACTTC
CASSLTTGYEQYF
>TRBV7-2|-|TRBJ2-7|-
TGTGCCAGCAGCTTGGCTAGGGCGGGCGGCTACGAGCAGTACTTC
CASSLARAGGYEQYF
>TRBV5-1|-|TRBJ2-7|-
TGCGCCAGCAGCGCCCAGGGGCGTGACTACGAGCAGTACTTC
CASSAQGRDYEQYF
>TRBV5-1|-|TRBJ2-6|TRBD1
TGCGCCAGCAGCCTGGACAGGACCGGGGCCAACGTCCTGACTTTC
CASSLDRTGANVLTF
>TRBV6-6|-|TRBJ2-7|TRBD1
TGTGCCAGCACCAGTAGACAGGGGGCTACCTACGAGCAGTACTTC
CASTSRQGATYEQYF
>TRBV5-6|-|TRBJ1-3|-
TGTGCCAGCAGCTTGGGACAGAGCTCTGGAAACACCATATATTTT
CASSLGQSSGNTIYF
>TRBV4-1|-|TRBJ2-7|TRBD1
TGCGCCAGCAGCCAACTGGGACAGGGGAAGCGGGAGCAGTACTTC
CASSQLGQGKREQYF
>TRBV6-5|-|TRBJ2-1|TRBD2
TGTGCCAGCAGTCGGACTAGAATATTGTACAATGAGCAGTTCTTC
CASSRTRILYNEQFF
>TRBV5-6|-|TRBJ2-1|TRBD2
TGTGCCAGCAGCGGCGGGGGGGGCTACAATGAGCAGTTCTTC
CASSGGGGYNEQFF
>TRBV19|-|TRBJ2-1|-
TGTGCCAGTAGTACCAGGGTAGGTGAGCAGTTCTTC
CASSTRVGEQFF
>TRBV30|-|TRBJ1-4|-
TGTGCCTGGAGTACGGGAGCAACTAATGAAAAACTGTTTTTT
CAWSTGATNEKLFF
>TRBV14|-|TRBJ2-2|-
TGTGCCAGCAGCCAAAGCGGGCCCACCGGGGAGCTGTTTTTT
CASSQSGPTGELFF